The sample holds a few counts of the clone carrying this T cell receptor beta chain. What it binds is unknown. The sample originates from a study of T cell repertoires in cytomegalovirus infection. Study as a whole: Public TCR beta signatures were indicative of both CMV infection and a matching HLA type.

The CDR3 has 14 amino acids. Germline-derived CDR1 and CDR2 are MNHEY and SVGAGI. The ends were cut back, 0 bases at V and 1 base at J, with 5 bases in the middle. TCRdb reanalysed the reads using MiXCR and keeps one entry per CDR3 protein. The sample consists of about 530,000 distinct CDR3 sequences, less than 30% of them appearing once. Points from the study as a whole: Predominance within the ex vivo response was attributable to HLA-C-restricted CMV-specific TCR beta clonotypes.

The chain has TRBV6-5 and TRBJ2-3; D call uncertain. Sequencing was performed on PBMCs. The sequence was obtained from a human donor in good health (CMV status not recorded). Some clones in this sample may be carry-over from other donors' samples. The CDR3 DNA reads as TGTGCCAGCAGTTACTCGTTCCGCACAGATACGCAGTATTTT. Translated: CASSYSFRTDTQYF.